These 5 T cell receptor beta chains share one sample of origin, sequenced in a study of shared clonotypes between healthy human individuals. It was CD45RO-negative cells, positively selected for CCR7, that made up naive CD8 cells, with terminally differentiated effector memory CD45RA+ cells excluded. Using immunoSEQ multiplex PCR, the repertoire was profiled, and TCRdb retains in-frame clones only, with some absent. Seen here are roughly 2.1 million clones, more than 85% observed once, and the top ten hold around 1.7%. Specimen: naive CD8+ T cells from PBMCs. Receptor source: a young man in good health. Some clones in this sample may be carry-over from other donors' samples.

The rearrangement uses TRBV27 and TRBJ2-7; TRBD1 matches at 7 bases. The germline CDR1 and CDR2 sequences are MNHEY and SMNVEV (reference sequence). CDR3 length: 11 residues. The V and J ends lost 8 bases and 2 bases, in that order; junction bases with no gene match: 0. The CDR3 sequence is CASGQAYEQYF. DNA of the CDR3: TGTGCCAGCGGACAGGCCTACGAGCAGTACTTC.

This chain connects TRBV19 to TRBJ1-1; the D is unclear. Germline assignment: CDR1 LNHDA and CDR2 SQIVND (reference sequence). The length of the CDR3 is 13 residues. Trimming stripped 10 bases from V and 3 bases from J, with 15 bases between. The CDR3 sequence: CATASRGYTEAFF. The CDR3 DNA sequence: TGTGCCACCGCAAGCCGGGGATACACTGAAGCTTTCTTT.

As for this clone: In the same sample, other DNA sequences code for this CDR3. The chain uses TRBV27 and TRBJ1-5; D gene unclear. The CDR3 extends over 14 amino acids. Germline values: CDR1 MNHEY, CDR2 SMNVEV (reference sequence). V lost 3 bases to trimming and J lost 4 bases, with 10 bases between them. The CDR3 DNA reads TGTGCCAGCAGTTTTAGGGCCCCAAATCAGCCCCAGCATTTT. Protein product: CASSFRAPNQPQHF.

Concerning this clone: Other nucleotide sequences from this sample produce the same CDR3. This chain connects TRBV5-1 to TRBJ2-7; D is undetermined. Germline V CDR1 and CDR2: SGHRS, YFSETQ. The CDR3 spans 14 residues. V was pared by 0 bases and J by 2 bases, with 9 bases between. Here the CDR3 reads CASSLEGIPYEQYF. The CDR3 nucleotides are TGCGCCAGCAGCTTGGAAGGGATTCCCTACGAGCAGTACTTC.

This clone has only one observation. The V gene is TRBV5-6, the J gene TRBJ2-7; a weak D match, TRBD1 (6 bases). Germline V CDR1 and CDR2: SGHDT, YYEEEE. This CDR3 has 14 amino acids. The V end was cut by 4 bases, the J end by 2 bases, with 13 bases between. CDR3 loop: CASSHPTGTYEQYF. In DNA form, the CDR3 reads TGTGCCAGCAGCCATCCGACAGGCACCTACGAGCAGTACTTC.